This is a list of T cell receptor beta chains from one sample in a study of blood T cell repertoires in COVID-19. TCRdb keeps only in-frame clones here, not all; method: immunoSEQ multiplex PCR. The sample contains around 97,000 clones, roughly 88% of which appear only once. Input material: peripheral blood. The source of these receptors is a human donor in a cohort sampled during active COVID-19. Both conserved end residues are part of each CDR3. A D gene is named only where the DNA matches it firmly. The size of a clone is reported for some rows only, either as once, few or many, or as a class for expanded clones.

clone_size j_call v_call d_call cdr3_aa cdr3_nt
. TRBJ2-3 TRBV4-3 TRBD2 CASSQLAGAVRTDTQYF TGCGCCAGCAGCCAACTTGCGGGAGCCGTTCGAACAGATACGCAGTATTTT
many TRBJ1-3 TRBV7-9 . CATSTRDSGNTIYF TGTGCCACTTCAACCAGGGACTCTGGAAACACCATATATTTT
. TRBJ2-2 TRBV9 TRBD2 CASSFSGRRGTGELFF TGTGCCAGCAGCTTTAGCGGGAGGAGGGGCACCGGGGAGCTGTTTTTT
. TRBJ2-5 TRBV9 . CASRKRWGGLETQYF TGTGCCAGCAGGAAACGGTGGGGGGGGCTGGAGACCCAGTACTTC
once TRBJ2-2 TRBV9 TRBD1 CASSAPYRGPGTGELFF TGTGCCAGCAGCGCCCCTTACAGGGGGCCGGGGACCGGGGAGCTGTTTTTT
. TRBJ1-1 TRBV18 . CASSLLTESEAFF TGTGCCAGCTCACTCCTGACAGAGAGTGAAGCTTTCTTT
. TRBJ1-1 TRBV7-8 . CASSNRRGNTEAFF TGTGCCAGCAGCAACAGACGGGGTAACACTGAAGCTTTCTTT
once TRBJ2-2 TRBV19 . CASSISGLLRTGELFF TGTGCCAGTAGTATTTCTGGTTTGCTGAGGACCGGGGAGCTGTTTTTT
few TRBJ2-3 TRBV7-2 . CASTPRRVWTGNTDTQYF TGTGCCAGCACCCCCCGGCGGGTTTGGACTGGCAACACAGATACGCAGTATTTT
. TRBJ1-4 TRBV30 TRBD1 CAWWPLGQAATNEKLFF TGTGCCTGGTGGCCCCTTGGACAGGCGGCAACTAATGAAAAACTGTTTTTT
few TRBJ2-7 TRBV18 TRBD1 CASSLTGGEQYF TGTGCCAGCTCATTAACAGGGGGAGAGCAGTACTTC
. TRBJ1-2 TRBV6-5 . CASCLDSVDYGYTF TGTGCCAGCTGTTTGGACAGTGTAGACTATGGCTACACCTTC
. TRBJ2-7 TRBV5-6 TRBD1 CASSRLQGYRYEQYF TGTGCCAGCAGCCGATTACAGGGGTACCGCTACGAGCAGTACTTC
. TRBJ2-1 TRBV27 . CASSSQGLSNEQFF TGTGCCAGCAGTTCCCAGGGACTGAGCAATGAGCAGTTCTTC
medium-sized TRBJ2-1 TRBV4-3 TRBD2 CASSQDATSGVYNEQFF TGCGCCAGCAGCCAAGACGCCACTAGCGGAGTCTACAATGAGCAGTTCTTC
once TRBJ2-7 TRBV6-4 . CASRMAQAPSHEQYF TGTGCCAGCAGGATGGCCCAGGCGCCGAGCCACGAGCAGTACTTC
. TRBJ2-7 TRBV9 . CASSVASSATYEQYF TGTGCCAGCAGCGTAGCCTCTAGCGCCACCTACGAGCAGTACTTC
. TRBJ2-2 TRBV13 TRBD2 CASSSEGLGTGWELFF TGTGCCAGCAGCTCGGAGGGACTAGGAACGGGCTGGGAGCTGTTTTTT
. TRBJ2-7 TRBV23-1 TRBD2 CASTSETSGRAYVHEQYF TGCGCCAGCACCTCCGAGACTAGCGGGAGGGCCTATGTCCACGAGCAGTACTTC
. TRBJ2-7 TRBV6-2/TRBV6-3 TRBD2 CASSFPGTSGYRYEQYF TGTGCCAGCAGTTTTCCCGGGACTAGCGGGTATCGCTACGAGCAGTACTTC
. TRBJ2-7 TRBV6-2/TRBV6-3 TRBD2 CASSSIMRTSGTTYEQYF TGTGCCAGCAGTTCGATCATGAGAACTAGCGGGACTACCTACGAGCAGTACTTC
few TRBJ1-5 TRBV6-6 . CASSRTGRAYSNQPQHF TGTGCCAGCAGCCGAACGGGAAGGGCATATAGCAATCAGCCCCAGCATTTT
. TRBJ1-2 TRBV18 TRBD1 CASSPSIEATGDGYTF TGTGCCAGCTCACCAAGCATCGAGGCGACAGGGGACGGCTACACCTTC
. TRBJ2-5 TRBV7-6 . CASSLGFRGGETQYF TGTGCCAGCAGCTTAGGCTTCAGGGGAGGGGAGACCCAGTACTTC
. TRBJ2-3 TRBV9 TRBD2 CASSEAAGGLRTQYF TGTGCCAGCAGCGAGGCAGCGGGGGGGCTCAGGACGCAGTATTTT
few TRBJ2-3 TRBV7-9 TRBD2 CASSLDLAGDGRDTQYF TGTGCCAGCAGCTTAGACTTAGCGGGTGACGGTCGGGATACGCAGTATTTT
. TRBJ2-3 TRBV24-1 . CATSDFGERTDTQYF TGTGCCACCAGTGATTTTGGGGAGCGCACAGATACGCAGTATTTT
. TRBJ1-1 TRBV6-5 . CASSWGNTEAFF TGTGCCAGCAGCTGGGGCAACACTGAAGCTTTCTTT
. TRBJ2-7 TRBV9 TRBD2 CASSAQRGPSYEQYF TGTGCCAGCAGCGCCCAGCGGGGGCCCTCCTACGAGCAGTACTTC
few TRBJ1-1 TRBV2 TRBD1 CASSESTGLNTEAFF TGTGCCAGCAGTGAATCGACAGGGCTTAACACTGAAGCTTTCTTT
few TRBJ2-7 TRBV5-1 . CASSSLDSYEQYF TGCGCCAGCAGCTCCTTGGACAGCTACGAGCAGTACTTC
once TRBJ2-7 TRBV5-4 TRBD1 CASSLGTGLLMEQYF TGTGCCAGCAGCTTAGGGACAGGCTTGCTTATGGAGCAGTACTTC
. TRBJ1-5 TRBV5-1 TRBD1 CASSLGGGESNQPQHF TGCGCCAGCAGCTTGGGAGGGGGCGAGAGCAATCAGCCCCAGCATTTT
. TRBJ2-1 TRBV13 TRBD1 CASSPNPQTGGRYEQFF TGTGCCAGCAGCCCTAACCCACAGACAGGGGGCCGCTATGAGCAGTTCTTC
. TRBJ1-1 TRBV2 TRBD1 CASRKRQGGNTEAFF TGTGCCAGCAGGAAAAGACAGGGCGGTAACACTGAAGCTTTCTTT
. TRBJ1-5 TRBV19 TRBD1 CASSSGTGGRNQPQHF TGTGCCAGTTCGTCCGGGACAGGGGGACGAAATCAGCCCCAGCATTTT
. TRBJ2-7 TRBV6-5 TRBD2 CATKGASGIYEQYF TGTGCCACCAAGGGGGCTAGCGGGATTTACGAGCAGTACTTC
. TRBJ1-2 TRBV9 . CASSVGSAGRGYTF TGTGCCAGCAGCGTAGGCTCAGCCGGGAGGGGCTACACCTTC
. TRBJ1-2 TRBV6-1 . CASSESFGQSHYGYTF TGTGCCAGCAGTGAATCTTTCGGACAATCGCACTATGGCTACACCTTC
. TRBJ1-2 TRBV9 TRBD1 CASSPRTGAGYTF TGTGCCAGCAGCCCCCGGACAGGGGCCGGCTACACCTTC